Each of the 26 T cell receptor beta chains below was sequenced from the same sample in a study of cytomegalovirus exposure and HLA in healthy donors. Measured with immunoSEQ multiplex PCR; TCRdb has only the in-frame clones, and not every one. The table has around 190,000 clones, about 81% seen once. Input material: PBMCs. These TCRs come from a woman aged 30 to 39 in good health and CMV-seronegative.

This clone showed up just a few times. This sequence joins TRBV28 and TRBJ1-6; 7 bases line up with TRBD1. V lost 9 bases and J lost 6; bases outside the gene matches: 5. This CDR3 has 13 amino acids. Looked up from germline, CDR1 is MDHEN and CDR2 is SYDVKM. The CDR3: CASWTGLNSPLHF. Here the CDR3 DNA reads TGTGCCAGTTGGACAGGACTTAATTCACCCCTCCACTTT.

This rearrangement joins TRBV18 to TRBJ1-5, with D unclear. The CDR3 totals 15 residues. Looked up from germline, CDR1 is KGHSH and CDR2 is LQKENI. V lost 0 bases, J lost 3 bases, and 9 bases lay in between. The CDR3 region is CASSPPAVYNQPQHF. In DNA form, the CDR3 reads TGTGCCAGCTCACCACCGGCAGTTTACAATCAGCCCCAGCATTTT.

This clone occurred once. This chain links TRBV5-1 with TRBJ2-3; 7 bases align to TRBD2. The CDR3 extends over 15 amino acids. J gave up 0 bases and V 4 bases, and 5 bases lay outside the gene matches. Germline V gene sequence: CDR1 SGHRS, CDR2 YFSETQ. CDR3 DNA: TGCGCCAGCAGCGCACCTAGCGGAAGCACAGATACGCAGTATTTT. Translating it yields CASSAPSGSTDTQYF.

CDR3 sequence: CASSLGTSWGEQFF. In DNA form, the CDR3 reads TGTGCCAGCAGCTTAGGGACTAGCTGGGGGGAGCAGTTCTTC. The V call is TRBV7-2, the J call TRBJ2-1; 8 bases line up with TRBD2. After removal of 1 base from V and 10 bases from J, the junction contained 6 bases not matched to a gene. The CDR3 consists of 14 residues. The germline V gene has CDR1 SGHTA and CDR2 FQGNSA.

The chain has TRBV10-3 and TRBJ2-1, with TRBD2 matching 10 bases. Germline lookup yields CDR1 ENHRY and CDR2 SYGVKD. The CDR3 totals 15 residues. V shed 3 bases, J shed 4 bases, and the junction held 3 bases outside the gene matches. CDR3 region: CAISEASGGYNEQFF. Here the CDR3 DNA reads TGTGCCATCAGTGAAGCTAGCGGGGGATACAATGAGCAGTTCTTC.

This clone was picked up one time. V is TRBV6-1 and J is TRBJ2-5, with a weak D call TRBD2 (5 bases). V lost 1 base, J lost 9 bases, and 12 bases lay in between. The CDR3 is 13 residues long. Germline CDR1 and CDR2: MNHNS and SASEGT. DNA of the CDR3: TGTGCCAGCAGTGAAGGGACGGCCGGGGCCCAGTACTTC. Translated: CASSEGTAGAQYF.

The rearrangement uses TRBV11-2 and TRBJ2-6; no firm D call. The V end was cut by 4 bases, the J end by 2 bases, with 12 bases between. The germline V gene encodes CDR1 SGHAT and CDR2 FQNNGV. The CDR3 contains 16 residues. The CDR3 is CASSSTVYTGANVLTF. In DNA form, the CDR3 reads TGTGCCAGCAGCTCAACAGTTTACACTGGGGCCAACGTCCTGACTTTC.

This chain links TRBV27 with TRBJ1-2; a possible D gene is TRBD1 (5 bases). Germline assignment: CDR1 MNHEY and CDR2 SMNVEV (reference sequence). This CDR3 has 13 amino acids. V shed 3 bases and J shed 4 bases, with 9 bases lying between them. CDR3: CASSFTGLYGYTF. Here the CDR3 DNA reads TGTGCCAGCAGTTTCACAGGCCTCTATGGCTACACCTTC.

The chain uses TRBV28 and TRBJ2-7; tentatively, D is TRBD1 (6 bases). CDR1 and CDR2 (germline): MDHEN, SYDVKM. This CDR3 comprises 15 residues. Trimming took off 5 bases at V and 5 bases at J, with 19 bases between the two ends. The chain's CDR3 is CASSTRQVSIHEQYF. As DNA, the CDR3 is TGTGCCAGCAGTACCAGACAGGTTTCCATCCACGAGCAGTACTTC. The full variable domain, rest sourced from reference TRBV28 and TRBJ2-7, is DVKVTQSSRYLVKRTGEKVFLECVQDMDHENMFWYRQDPGLGLRLIYFSYDVKMKEKGDIPEGYSVSREKKERFSLILESASTNQTSMYLCASSTRQVSIHEQYFGPGTRLTVT.

This sequence joins TRBV30 and TRBJ2-4; the match to TRBD2 covers 8 bases. V gave up 2 bases and J gave up 8 bases; unmatched junction bases: 5. The CDR3 sequence is 13 residues long. Per germline, CDR1 GTSNPN and CDR2 SVGIG (reference sequence). The CDR3 loop reads CAWSWPGGDIQYF. CDR3 DNA: TGTGCCTGGAGTTGGCCCGGGGGGGACATTCAGTACTTC.

The chain carries TRBV2 and TRBJ1-1; D uncertain. The CDR3 sequence is 13 residues long. Germline V gene sequence: CDR1 SNHLY, CDR2 FYNNEI. Trimming took 6 bases from V and 4 from J, leaving 12 bases between them. CDR3 nucleotides: TGTGCCAGCAGGGGCCGGAGGAGCACTGAAGCTTTCTTT. Protein: CASRGRRSTEAFF.

The chain links TRBV5-1 to TRBJ1-4; no reliable D call. The ends were cut back, 4 bases at V and 2 bases at J, with 9 bases in the middle. This CDR3 region has 14 residues. Germline values: CDR1 SGHRS, CDR2 YFSETQ. The CDR3: CASSPATTNEKLFF. The CDR3 bases are TGCGCCAGCAGCCCCGCTACGACTAATGAAAAACTGTTTTTT.

This sequence joins TRBV5-4 and TRBJ2-2; TRBD1 agrees at 9 bases. The CDR3 length is 15 residues. From germline, CDR1 is SGHNT and CDR2 YYREEE (reference sequence). V dropped 2 bases and J dropped 4; count of bases not matched to a gene: 3. CDR3 DNA sequence: TGTGCCAGCAGCTTTCGACAGGGGGTCACCGGGGAGCTGTTTTTT. Amino acids: CASSFRQGVTGELFF.

The chain combines TRBV7-6 with TRBJ2-5; 7 bases match TRBD1. Trimming at V came to 6 bases and at J to 2 bases, leaving 6 bases not matched to a gene. CDR3 length equals 14 residues. The germline V gene encodes CDR1 SGHVS and CDR2 FNYEAQ. The DNA for the CDR3 is TGTGCCAGCAGGGCCGGGACAGCACAAGAGACCCAGTACTTC. Translating it yields CASRAGTAQETQYF.

The rearrangement links TRBV5-1 to TRBJ1-4; D is ambiguous. V was trimmed by 4 bases and J by 7 bases, leaving 11 bases between them. Looked up from germline, CDR1 is SGHRS and CDR2 is YFSETQ. CDR3 length: 13 residues. DNA for the CDR3: TGCGCCAGCAGCCAGGAGGGCCGTGAAAAACTGTTTTTT. This sequence encodes CASSQEGREKLFF.

This rearrangement joins TRBV11-2 to TRBJ1-2; D unclear. The germline V and J ends were trimmed by 0 bases and 9 bases, with 8 bases remaining between them. In germline, CDR1 is SGHAT, CDR2 FQNNGV. The CDR3 length is 12 residues. The CDR3 region is CASSLDPGSYTF. CDR3 sequence (DNA): TGTGCCAGCAGCTTAGATCCGGGTAGCTACACCTTC.

This chain connects TRBV4-2 to TRBJ1-1; D possibly corresponds to TRBD1 (5 bases). This CDR3 has 14 residues. In germline, CDR1 is LGHNA, CDR2 YNFKEQ. With 2 bases removed from V and 6 bases from J, the gap between germline ends came to 13 bases. The CDR3 DNA reads TGTGCCAGCAGCCAAAAGATCACGGGGGCTGAAGCTTTCTTT. Translation: CASSQKITGAEAFF.

This clone was picked up a small number of times. The rearrangement uses TRBV15 and TRBJ2-1; 11 positions match TRBD2. Losses at the gene ends were 0 bases for V and 7 bases for J; bases not matched to a gene: 8. This CDR3 contains 17 residues. CDR1 LNHNV and CDR2 YYDKDF come from the germline V gene (reference sequence). CDR3 region: CATSRDRVAGGLNEQFF. CDR3 coding DNA: TGTGCCACCAGCAGAGATCGGGTAGCGGGGGGGCTGAATGAGCAGTTCTTC.

This clone appeared a few times. J is TRBJ1-5 and V is TRBV2; the D gene is possibly TRBD1 (5 bases). From germline, CDR1 is SNHLY and CDR2 FYNNEI. The V gene lost 1 base and the J gene lost 7 bases, with 11 bases spanning the gap. The CDR3 is 14 residues long. CDR3 DNA: TGTGCCAGCAGTGAAGGTATGTCAGGGCAGCCCCAGCATTTT. Its translation: CASSEGMSGQPQHF.

V usage is TRBV2 and J usage is TRBJ2-1; tentatively, D is TRBD2 (7 bases). CDR3 length: 15 amino acids. The V gene's germline CDR1 is SNHLY and CDR2 FYNNEI. Trimming removed 1 base at V and 6 bases at J, with 13 bases between. CDR3 in amino acids: CASSEGTRGGNEQFF. The CDR3 nucleotides read TGTGCCAGCAGTGAAGGCACAAGGGGGGGCAATGAGCAGTTCTTC.

This clone was detected only a few times. The rearrangement links TRBV10-3 to TRBJ1-2; no definite D call. The germline CDR1 and CDR2 sequences are ENHRY and SYGVKD. V dropped 2 bases and J dropped 7 bases, with 11 bases sitting between them. This CDR3 comprises 13 residues. CDR3 protein: CAISEDRSFGYTF. DNA for the CDR3: TGTGCCATCAGTGAGGATAGGAGCTTTGGCTACACCTTC.

This chain links TRBV2 with TRBJ2-1, with TRBD1 matching over 7 bases. The J segment lost 5 bases and the V segment lost 11 bases, leaving 9 bases of the junction unmatched. This CDR3 has 13 residues. Per germline, CDR1 SNHLY and CDR2 FYNNEI. DNA of the CDR3: TGTGCCGGAAGAATTACAGGGGACAATGAGCAGTTCTTC. This gives the protein CAGRITGDNEQFF.

The rearrangement joins TRBV15 to TRBJ2-5, with a tentative D call TRBD1 (6 bases). Germline V lookup: CDR1 LNHNV, CDR2 YYDKDF (reference sequence). The length of the CDR3 is 15 residues. V dropped 0 bases and J dropped 3 bases, with 11 bases sitting between them. CDR3 residues: CATSREGAGEETQYF. Here the CDR3 DNA reads TGTGCCACCAGCAGAGAGGGGGCTGGAGAAGAGACCCAGTACTTC. The full variable domain, rest sourced from reference TRBV15 and TRBJ2-5, is DAMVIQNPRYQVTQFGKPVTLSCSQTLNHNVMYWYQQKSSQAPKLLFHYYDKDFNNEADTPDNFQSRRPNTSFCFLDIRSPGLGDTAMYLCATSREGAGEETQYFGPGTRLLVL.

The chain couples TRBV5-1 to TRBJ2-1, with D possibly TRBD1 on 6 matching bases. The germline V gene has CDR1 SGHRS and CDR2 YFSETQ. Trimming cost V 2 bases and J 8 bases, with 20 bases left between them. The CDR3 has 16 residues. CDR3 coding DNA: TGCGCCAGCAGCTTCCTACTAGACGGGACAAGGGATGAGCAGTTCTTC. This encodes CASSFLLDGTRDEQFF.

This clone was detected only a few times. V usage is TRBV6-5 and J usage is TRBJ1-2; D perhaps matches TRBD1 (5 bases). This CDR3 is built from 13 residues. The germline gives CDR1 MNHEY, CDR2 SVGAGI. V lost 7 bases to trimming and J lost 5 bases, with 14 bases between them. As DNA, the CDR3 is TGTGCCAGCACCCAGCAGGGCAAATATGGCTACACCTTC. It yields the protein CASTQQGKYGYTF.

The gene calls are TRBV30 and TRBJ1-5; tentatively, D is TRBD1 (5 bases). The V end lost 2 bases, the J end lost 5 bases, and 10 bases lay between the germline ends. CDR3 length: 13 amino acids. Germline CDR1 is GTSNPN and CDR2 is SVGIG (reference sequence). This CDR3 is CAWSRDSDQPQHF. The CDR3 region has the DNA TGTGCCTGGAGTCGGGACTCTGATCAGCCCCAGCATTTT.